This T cell receptor (beta chain) derives from a study of blood T cell repertoires in COVID-19 (dated by TCRdb to 2018 to 2020). Background for the entire study: Samples covering the acute and convalescent phases of COVID-19 were provided by collaborators in the United States, Italy and Spain. Subjects who had been exposed to COVID-19, were actively infected with it, or had recovered from it provided the deeply sampled blood TCRbeta repertoires that made up the dataset. Sample metadata almost always included a de-identified subject ID, COVID-19 status, age in years and sex. The repertoires were released in a freely available public database intended as a resource for research on the immune response to SARS-CoV-2. Where available, HLA class I and class II types were taken from metadata supplied by the sample provider and were not determined by assay-based typing. The material from the prospective study consisted of cDNA or gDNA derived from T cells, B-cell-depleted T cells, or PBMCs. Samples were obtained from the ongoing ImmuneRACE study (first 160 participants) and from over 1,000 subjects provided by 6 global collaborators. The investigation overall reported the following: Clinical and demographic metadata were provided uncurated, with the amount varying by source and participant.

Concerning this clone: This clone's antigen is unknown. Per-base quality was not reported, and no clone a single base away is much larger than it.

The CDR3, from cysteine to phenylalanine, totals 17 residues. Just CDR3 DNA is preserved here, 51 bases in frame from base 1. The junction shows trimming of 5 bases on V and 0 bases on J, and the gene matches do not reach 11 bases of it. The germline V gene (reference sequence) supplies CDR1 SEHNR and CDR2 FQNEAQ. Each collaborating institution followed its own protocols to collect whole blood in K2EDTA tubes. For TCRbeta analysis, collaborators shipped samples in one of three forms: frozen whole blood, isolated PBMCs, or DNA extracted from either of those sample types. TCRbeta CDR3 regions were amplified from genomic DNA using the immunoSEQ Assay, a bias-controlled multiplex PCR. The authors' pipeline ran thus. The number of nucleated cells in each sample was estimated from the amplification of reference gene primers within the assay. Sequence reads were collapsed and filtered to measure the absolute abundance of every unique TCRbeta CDR3 rearrangement. For each sample, productive Simpson clonality was calculated as the square root of Simpson's diversity index over productive rearrangements. TCRdb took this table from immuneACCESS and kept in-frame rearrangements with V and J called. Such tables lack part of the clones; where checked against another copy, unresolved V genes explain under half of the gap, and the rest is unexplained. The D gene and trimming were derived from the DNA, and the V and J assignments and clone size from that table. Here the sample has 60,000 to 75,000 clones; approximately 85% occur a single time. The ten most abundant clones make up roughly 35% of the sample.

The rearrangement joined TRBV7-9 to TRBJ2-3; 7 of the junction bases match TRBD2. The clonotype comes from a woman over 75 with active or convalescent COVID-19. Sequencing was performed on peripheral blood. The DNA sequence reads TGTGCCAGCAGCACATACCTCGAGCGGGGTAGCACAGATACGCAGTATTTT. Protein translation: CASSTYLERGSTDTQYF.